This T cell receptor (beta chain) is drawn from a study of blood T cell repertoires in COVID-19. Study-level information: Samples taken during acute and convalescent COVID-19 were collected in the United States, Italy and Spain. Sources were T cells, B-cell-depleted T cells, or PBMCs; the material itself was cDNA or gDNA.

Original methodology: Amplified reference gene primers provided the basis for estimating nucleated cell counts. TCRdb's copy holds only in-frame clones and misses some; the assay was immunoSEQ multiplex PCR. That table gives V, J and clone size, and the DNA gave D and trimming. The table includes fewer than 40,000 clones, 80% to 90% detected once. Germline V gene data show CDR1 as SEHNR and CDR2 as FQNEAQ (reference sequence). Trimming cost V 8 bases and J 2 bases; bases outside gene matches: 5. The CDR3 runs to 14 residues. The sample comprised peripheral blood. The genes are TRBV7-9 and TRBJ2-1; 8 bases fit TRBD1. This clonotype originated in a woman older than 75 with active or convalescent COVID-19. The CDR3 spells CASGPDRAYNEQFF. DNA for the CDR3: TGTGCCAGCGGACCGGACAGGGCCTACAATGAGCAGTTCTTC.